This T cell receptor beta chain was retrieved from a study of T cell repertoires in cytomegalovirus infection (dated by TCRdb to about 2019). Regarding the study in general: Donor HLA type was relevant to the analysis, because carriage of CMV infection together with the matching HLA type was indicated by public TCR beta signatures.

There are many counts of this clonotype. No antigen is known for it. No base quality values were provided; no much bigger clone lies one nucleotide off. General findings and caveats noted by the study authors: The ex vivo response was dominated by HLA-C-restricted CMV-specific TCR beta clonotypes, which also provided the single most frequent clonotype in two of eight donors. Cumulative frequency of public TCR beta family members discriminated carriers of CMV infection plus the relevant HLA type in this cohort and an independent roughly 320-donor cohort.

Sequenced on an Illumina HiSeq 1500. TCRdb reprocessing: public reads trimmed at Q25 with fastp, clones called with MiXCR, in-frame beta chains kept. Every CDR3 protein is listed once, alongside the most common genes and DNA of its rows. The sample includes fewer than 700,000 distinct CDR3 sequences, with roughly 24% observed a single time. Less than 10% of the sample lies in the top ten. CDR1 and CDR2 are drawn from the germline V gene: SGHVS, FQNEAQ. The CDR3 measures 19 amino acids from cysteine to phenylalanine. CDR3 DNA only is kept here, 57 bases in frame from base 1. Trimming takes 1 base off V and 8 bases off J; junction bases not matched to a gene: 15.

Sequencing was done on a sample of CD8+ T cells from PBMCs. Recombination joined TRBV7-8 with TRBJ2-1; TRBD2 agrees with 12 junctional bases. This sequence originates from a human donor in good health (CMV status not recorded). Some clones in this sample may be carry-over from other donors' samples. The CDR3 corresponds to CASSLGLAGGQRQGDEQFF. At the DNA level, the sequence is TGTGCCAGCAGCTTAGGGCTAGCGGGGGGGCAACGGCAAGGCGATGAGCAGTTCTTC.